Detailed here is one T cell receptor beta chain. The germline CDR1 and CDR2 sequences are SGHRS and YFSETQ. The ends were cut back, 2 bases at V and 0 bases at J, with 15 bases in the middle. The CDR3 covers 17 residues. The source of the sample is a study of T cell changes during pregnancy in multiple sclerosis. Generated by immunoSEQ multiplex PCR, the TCRdb table keeps only in-frame clones and is missing some. The table lists around 42,000 clones, more than 85% of them singletons, with about 0.5% in the top ten. The sequence was obtained from a female donor in good health, enrolled as a control in a pregnancy study. The gene calls are TRBV5-1 and TRBJ2-1; D possibly corresponds to TRBD2 (6 bases). Sequencing was performed on CD4+ T cells from peripheral blood mononuclear cells, taken in the second trimester of pregnancy. CDR3 residues: CASSFGTRPGSYNEQFF. CDR3 coding DNA: TGCGCCAGCAGCTTTGGGACTCGACCCGGCTCCTACAATGAGCAGTTCTTC.